Listed below are T cell receptor beta chains from one sample, sequenced in a study. One entry per CDR3 protein results from TCRdb running MiXCR on the 5' RACE reads. This sample carries around 4,800 distinct CDR3 sequences, 70% to 85% of them seen once, and the ten largest clones take 3.4%. The sequencing sample was made of naive CD4+ T cells sorted from blood. These receptors were taken from a female donor with breast cancer. Each CDR3 is given with its conserved first and last residue.

>TRBJ1-6|TRBV5-4
CASSFRQGINSPLHF
>TRBJ2-3|TRBV7-3
CASRPGTRTDTQYF
>TRBJ2-3|TRBV12-3/TRBV12-4
CASSLDETDTQYF
>TRBJ2-7|TRBV15
CATSSRDRGLHEQYF
>TRBJ2-5|TRBV4-1
CASSRLAWEETQYF
>TRBJ1-1|TRBV20-1
CSARDTGGPNTEASF
>TRBJ2-5|TRBV4-1
CASSLAPDRDQETQYF
>TRBJ2-5|TRBV20-1
CSGRAGMTTQYF
>TRBJ2-2|TRBV12-3/TRBV12-4
CASSLRETGELFF
>TRBJ1-1|TRBV10-3
CATGQGAVNTEAFF
>TRBJ1-3|TRBV6-6
CASGRTGNTIYF
>TRBJ2-7|TRBV20-1
CSARDPRGSSYEQYF
>TRBJ2-7|TRBV10-3
CAISENYEQYF
>TRBJ2-3|TRBV30
CAWTTPGGRGEYF
>TRBJ1-5|TRBV20-1
CSASGGRTDSNQPQHF
>TRBJ1-1|TRBV12-3/TRBV12-4
CASSPQEIGAATEAFF
>TRBJ1-2|TRBV9
CASSPGQGYGYTF
>TRBJ2-3|TRBV4-2
CASSLPSGVNPSTDTQYF
>TRBJ1-6|TRBV6-5
CASTQTANNSPLHF
>TRBJ1-2|TRBV3-1
CASSQTSTVSYGYTF
>TRBJ2-2|TRBV20-1
CSASRVVNTGELFF
>TRBJ1-5|TRBV28
CASSSLRVFQPQHF
>TRBJ2-7|TRBV6-4
CASRSPATYEQYF
>TRBJ1-1|TRBV7-8
CASSLVPRGTLNTEAFF
>TRBJ2-2|TRBV6-1
CASSERDLGSGELFF
>TRBJ2-5|TRBV29-1
CSVSALAAQETQYF
>TRBJ2-7|TRBV20-1
CSAQPGQGLGEQYF
>TRBJ1-2|TRBV27
CASSLPHVSWSSLYGYTF
>TRBJ2-5|TRBV4-1
CASSPRVGDQETQYF
>TRBJ1-1|TRBV7-9
CASSLASPGSTEAFF
>TRBJ2-4|TRBV12-3/TRBV12-4
CASSQDHGNIQYF
>TRBJ2-7|TRBV20-1
CSARRTGYEQYF
>TRBJ1-6|TRBV6-4
CASSASGQGSSPLHF
>TRBJ1-1|TRBV29-1
CSSRSGTKAFF
>TRBJ2-1|TRBV7-9
CASVLKGGNEQFF
>TRBJ1-4|TRBV12-3/TRBV12-4
CASSLSGVEKLFF
>TRBJ1-1|TRBV5-1
CASRRNTEAFF
>TRBJ1-1|TRBV29-1
CSVDVMGGWNTEAFF
>TRBJ1-6|TRBV7-6
CASSLSVGNSPLHF
>TRBJ2-5|TRBV20-1
CSASHAGDSRETQYF
>TRBJ2-1|TRBV6-6
CASRPLRSPGNEQFF
>TRBJ1-2|TRBV6-1
CASSENVGGWYGYTF
>TRBJ2-3|TRBV12-3/TRBV12-4
CASSFFSGLTDTQYF
>TRBJ2-3|TRBV28
CASGSPSTDTQYF
>TRBJ1-2|TRBV12-3/TRBV12-4
CASTLRGRENYGYTF
>TRBJ1-6|TRBV5-6
CASSLAAGSYNSPHHF
>TRBJ1-4|TRBV4-1
CASGVLINEKLFF
>TRBJ2-2|TRBV4-2
CASSQDPGPPTGELFF